This T cell receptor beta chain stems from a study of early T cells in non-severe SARS-CoV-2 infection. Overall study context: Unsorted whole-blood RNA was sequenced in bulk, leaving chains unpaired.

General observations from the study: Comparison of clonotypes with VDJdb favored anti-spike CD8 responses while missing private and CD4 specificities.

Molecules of cDNA were individually given unique molecular identifiers that were attached to them. TCRdb fed the 5' RACE reads into MiXCR, producing one record per CDR3 protein. The sample holds about 36,000 distinct CDR3 sequences, roughly 3.9% seen once. A few counts support this clonotype. Its antigen is as yet unknown. Germline loops: CDR1 SGHVS, CDR2 FNYEAQ. This CDR3 is built from 17 residues. Trimming at V came to 3 bases and at J to 4 bases, leaving 9 bases not matched to a gene. The sequence came from an adult who was a healthcare worker with PCR-confirmed SARS-CoV-2 infection or an uninfected control (not recorded which). What was sequenced was whole blood. V and J are TRBV7-6 and TRBJ2-1; 10 bases line up with TRBD2. For the CDR3, the DNA is TGTGCCAGCAGCTTTTCAAAGCGGGAGGGGCTTTACAATGAGCAGTTCTTC. As protein: CASSFSKREGLYNEQFF.